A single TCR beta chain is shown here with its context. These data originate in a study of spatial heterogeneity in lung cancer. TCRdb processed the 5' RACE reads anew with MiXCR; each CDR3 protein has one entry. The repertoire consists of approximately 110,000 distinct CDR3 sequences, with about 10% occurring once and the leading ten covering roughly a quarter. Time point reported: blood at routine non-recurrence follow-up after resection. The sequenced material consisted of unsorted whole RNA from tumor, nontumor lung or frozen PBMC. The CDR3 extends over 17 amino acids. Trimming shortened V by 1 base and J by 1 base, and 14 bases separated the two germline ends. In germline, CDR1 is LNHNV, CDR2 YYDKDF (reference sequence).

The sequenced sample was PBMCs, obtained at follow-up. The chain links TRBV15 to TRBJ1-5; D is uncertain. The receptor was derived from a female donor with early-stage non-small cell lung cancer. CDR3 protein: CATSRGTFRGSNQPQHF. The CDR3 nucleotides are TGTGCCACCAGCAGAGGGACCTTTCGCGGAAGCAATCAGCCCCAGCATTTT. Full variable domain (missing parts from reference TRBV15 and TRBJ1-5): DAMVIQNPRYQVTQFGKPVTLSCSQTLNHNVMYWYQQKSSQAPKLLFHYYDKDFNNEADTPDNFQSRRPNTSFCFLDIRSPGLGDTAMYLCATSRGTFRGSNQPQHFGDGTRLSIL.